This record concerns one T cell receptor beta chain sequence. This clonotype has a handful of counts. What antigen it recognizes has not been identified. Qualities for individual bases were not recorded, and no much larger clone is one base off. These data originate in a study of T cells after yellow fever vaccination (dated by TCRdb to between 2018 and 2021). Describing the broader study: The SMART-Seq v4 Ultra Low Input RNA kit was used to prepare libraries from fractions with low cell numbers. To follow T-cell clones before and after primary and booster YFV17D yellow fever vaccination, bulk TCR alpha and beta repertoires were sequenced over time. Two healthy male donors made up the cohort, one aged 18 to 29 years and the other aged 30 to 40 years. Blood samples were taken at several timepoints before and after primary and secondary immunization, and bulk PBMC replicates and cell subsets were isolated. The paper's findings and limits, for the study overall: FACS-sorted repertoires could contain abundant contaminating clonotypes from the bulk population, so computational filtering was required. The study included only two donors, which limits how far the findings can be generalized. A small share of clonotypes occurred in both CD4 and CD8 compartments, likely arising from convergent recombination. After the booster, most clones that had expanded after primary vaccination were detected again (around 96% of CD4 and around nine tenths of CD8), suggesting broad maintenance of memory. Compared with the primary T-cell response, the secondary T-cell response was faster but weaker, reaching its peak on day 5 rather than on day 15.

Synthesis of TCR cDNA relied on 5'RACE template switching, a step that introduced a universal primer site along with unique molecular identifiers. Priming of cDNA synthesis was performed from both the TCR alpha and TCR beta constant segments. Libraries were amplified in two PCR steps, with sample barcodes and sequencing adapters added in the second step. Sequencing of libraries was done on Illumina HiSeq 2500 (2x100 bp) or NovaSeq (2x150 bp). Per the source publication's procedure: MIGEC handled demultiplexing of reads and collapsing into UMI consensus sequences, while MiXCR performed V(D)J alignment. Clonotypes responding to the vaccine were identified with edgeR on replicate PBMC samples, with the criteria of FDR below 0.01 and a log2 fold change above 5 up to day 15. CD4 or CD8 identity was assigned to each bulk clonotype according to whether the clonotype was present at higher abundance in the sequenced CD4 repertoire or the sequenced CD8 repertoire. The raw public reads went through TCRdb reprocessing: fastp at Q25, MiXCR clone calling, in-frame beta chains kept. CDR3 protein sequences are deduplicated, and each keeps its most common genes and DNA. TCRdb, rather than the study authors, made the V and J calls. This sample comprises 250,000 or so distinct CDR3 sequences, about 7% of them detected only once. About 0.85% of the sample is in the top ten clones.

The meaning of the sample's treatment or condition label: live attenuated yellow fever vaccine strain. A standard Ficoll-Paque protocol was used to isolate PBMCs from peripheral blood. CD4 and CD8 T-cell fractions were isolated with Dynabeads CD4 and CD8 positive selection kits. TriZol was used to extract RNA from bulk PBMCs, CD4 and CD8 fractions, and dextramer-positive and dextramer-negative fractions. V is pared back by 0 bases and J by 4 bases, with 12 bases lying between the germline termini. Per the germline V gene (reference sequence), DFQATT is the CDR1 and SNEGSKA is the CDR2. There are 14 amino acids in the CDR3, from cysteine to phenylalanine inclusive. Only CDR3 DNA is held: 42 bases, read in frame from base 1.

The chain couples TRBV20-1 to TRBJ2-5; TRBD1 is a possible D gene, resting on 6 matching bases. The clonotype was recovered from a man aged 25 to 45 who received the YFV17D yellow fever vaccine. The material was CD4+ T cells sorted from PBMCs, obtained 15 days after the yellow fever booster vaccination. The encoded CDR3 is CSARERQVGETQYF. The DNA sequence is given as TGCAGTGCTAGAGAACGACAGGTGGGAGAGACCCAGTACTTC.